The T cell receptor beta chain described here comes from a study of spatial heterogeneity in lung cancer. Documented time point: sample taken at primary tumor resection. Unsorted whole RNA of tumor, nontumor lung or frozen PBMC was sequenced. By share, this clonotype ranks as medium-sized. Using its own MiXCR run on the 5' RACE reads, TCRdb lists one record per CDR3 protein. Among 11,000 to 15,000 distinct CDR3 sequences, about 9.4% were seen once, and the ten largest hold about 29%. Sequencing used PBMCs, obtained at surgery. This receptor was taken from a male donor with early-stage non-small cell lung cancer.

The CDR3 loop is CASSLGQGFEAFF. The CDR3 DNA follows: TGTGCCAGCAGCTTAGGACAGGGGTTTGAAGCTTTCTTT. The chain joins TRBV7-6 to TRBJ1-1; TRBD1 agrees at 8 bases. This CDR3 has 13 residues. Germline assignment: CDR1 SGHVS and CDR2 FNYEAQ. V gave up 1 base and J gave up 7 bases; unmatched junction bases: 2.